These 12 T cell receptor beta chains were sequenced from one sample in a study of human CD8 memory T cell subsets. TCR beta libraries were made by UMI-labeled 5' RACE. TCRdb re-analyzed the 5' RACE reads; it lists each CDR3 protein once, without DNA. Its listing shows 10,000 or so distinct CDR3 sequences. Sequencing used CD8+ T cells from PBMCs. The receptors shown here come from a human donor in good health.

V gene TRBV28 combines with J gene TRBJ2-7. The CDR3 is 14 residues long. Germline V CDR1 and CDR2: MDHEN, SYDVKM. Here the CDR3 reads CASSQVGRSYEQYF.

Here the CDR3 reads CASSSSANLNTGELFF. The chain couples TRBV7-8 to TRBJ2-2. CDR3 length: 16 amino acids. CDR1 is SGHVS and CDR2 is FQNEAQ in the germline V gene.

V gene TRBV20-1 combines with J gene TRBJ2-7; checking the TCRdb D call of TRBD1 is not possible without DNA. The CDR3 has 15 amino acids. Germline V CDR1 and CDR2: DFQATT, SNEGSKA (reference sequence). CDR3 in amino acids: CSARAITGGSYEQYF.

CDR3 loop: CASSTRLAGGPYEQYF. The genes are TRBV6-1 and TRBJ2-7; TCRdb picks TRBD2, but there is no DNA to check that call. This CDR3 has 16 residues. From germline, CDR1 is MNHNS and CDR2 SASEGT.

The gene calls are TRBV24-1 and TRBJ2-1. Germline values: CDR1 KGHDR, CDR2 SFDVKD. The CDR3 spans 14 residues. This CDR3 is CATSDSDTNNEQFF.

This chain connects TRBV5-5 to TRBJ2-5; TCRdb's D call, TRBD1, is unchecked because there is no DNA. This CDR3 is 15 amino acids long. Germline lookup yields CDR1 SGHKS and CDR2 YYEKEE (reference sequence). The CDR3 loop reads CASSTGTGGLETQYF.

This clonotype is deemed medium-sized by its frequency. The chain links TRBV7-9 to TRBJ2-7; no DNA is available, so the TRBD1 call from TCRdb remains unchecked. The CDR3 has 15 residues. The germline gives CDR1 SEHNR, CDR2 FQNEAQ (reference sequence). CDR3 sequence reads: CASSLGTGFRDEQYF.

The V and J genes are TRBV4-3 and TRBJ2-5; no DNA is available, so the TRBD2 call from TCRdb remains unchecked. The CDR3 is made up of 16 amino acids. CDR1 LGHNA and CDR2 YSLEER come from the germline V gene. CDR3 sequence: CASSQDITSGRGTQYF.

This clonotype is deemed medium-sized by its frequency. This chain uses TRBV30 with TRBJ1-1; TCRdb's D gene call, TRBD1, goes unchecked for lack of DNA. Per germline, CDR1 GTSNPN and CDR2 SVGIG (reference sequence). The CDR3 totals 13 residues. This CDR3 is CAWTGNMNTEAFF. Based on the CDR3 plus reference TRBV30 and TRBJ1-1, the full variable domain is SQTIHQWPATLVQPVGSPLSLECTVEGTSNPNLYWYRQAAGRGLQLLFYSVGIGQISSEVPQNLSASRPQDRQFILSSKKLLLSDSGFYLCAWTGNMNTEAFFGQGTRLTVV.

By frequency, this clonotype is medium-sized. J is TRBJ1-5 and V is TRBV12-3 or TRBV12-4. This CDR3 is 15 amino acids long. This CDR3 is CASSAQTNSNQPQHF.

The chain carries TRBV20-1 and TRBJ2-7; TCRdb's D call, TRBD1, is unchecked because there is no DNA. CDR3 length: 14 amino acids. Germline V CDR1 and CDR2: DFQATT, SNEGSKA (reference sequence). CDR3 residues: CSARGVRAVYEQYF.

The CDR3 sequence: CASSSTESYEQYF. The chain links TRBV7-9 to TRBJ2-7; the D gene TCRdb calls, TRBD1, cannot be checked with no DNA. This CDR3 has 13 amino acids. The germline V gene encodes CDR1 SEHNR and CDR2 FQNEAQ (reference sequence).